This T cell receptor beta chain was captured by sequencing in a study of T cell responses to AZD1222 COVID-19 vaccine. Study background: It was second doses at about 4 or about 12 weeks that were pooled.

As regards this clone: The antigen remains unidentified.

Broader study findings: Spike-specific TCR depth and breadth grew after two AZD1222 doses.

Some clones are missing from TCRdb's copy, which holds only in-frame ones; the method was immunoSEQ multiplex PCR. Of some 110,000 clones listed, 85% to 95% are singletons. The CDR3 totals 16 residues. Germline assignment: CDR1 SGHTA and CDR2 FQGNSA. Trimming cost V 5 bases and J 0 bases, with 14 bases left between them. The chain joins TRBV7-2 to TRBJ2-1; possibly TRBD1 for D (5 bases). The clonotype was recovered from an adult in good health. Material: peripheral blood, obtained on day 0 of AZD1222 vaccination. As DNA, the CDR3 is TGTGCCAGCAGCACAAGACAGCAGAGCTCCTACAATGAGCAGTTCTTC. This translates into CASSTRQQSSYNEQFF. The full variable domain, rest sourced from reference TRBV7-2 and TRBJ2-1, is GAGVSQSPSNKVTEKGKDVELRCDPISGHTALYWYRQSLGQGLEFLIYFQGNSAPDKSGLPSDRFSAERTGGSVSTLTIQRTQQEDSAVYLCASSTRQQSSYNEQFFGPGTRLTVL.